These 4 T cell receptor beta chains share one sample of origin, sequenced in a study of blood T cells in healthy people across ages. For the second PCR, which ran for about 7 to 11 cycles, a sample-barcoded 5' primer and a J-beta primer mix were used. TCRdb reprocessed the 5' RACE reads via MiXCR and lists one record per CDR3 protein. This table has hundreds of thousands of distinct CDR3 sequences, 45% to 70% appearing once. The sample taken for sequencing was blood. These receptor sequences come from a man between 40 and 49 years old in good health.

This chain joins TRBV12-3 or TRBV12-4 and TRBJ2-5; tentatively, D is TRBD2 (5 bases). V lost 7 bases and J lost 5, with 17 bases in between. CDR3 length: 14 amino acids. For the CDR3, the DNA is TGTGCCAGCATCTCGGGTCTAGCTAGGGAGACCCAGTACTTC. This codes for CASISGLARETQYF.

The rearrangement joins TRBV14 to TRBJ2-3; D possibly matches TRBD1 or TRBD2 (6 bases each). The CDR3 sequence is 17 residues long. Germline CDR1 and CDR2: SGHDN and FVKESK. Deletions cut 0 bases from V and 4 bases from J, with 17 bases between. CDR3 amino acids: CASSQDVGGALSDTQYF. In DNA form, the CDR3 reads TGTGCCAGCAGCCAAGATGTGGGGGGCGCTCTCTCAGATACGCAGTATTTT.

The J gene is TRBJ2-5, the V gene TRBV2; TRBD2 aligns across 13 bases. The V gene end was trimmed by 7 bases and the J gene end by 4 bases; junction bases not matched to a gene: 6. The length of the CDR3 is 15 residues. CDR1 SNHLY and CDR2 FYNNEI come from the germline V gene. For the CDR3, the DNA is TGTGCCAGCAATGGACTAGCGGGGGCCCCAGAGACCCAGTACTTC. Protein product: CASNGLAGAPETQYF.

This chain connects TRBV10-2 to TRBJ2-7; no reliable D call. Germline V lookup: CDR1 WSHSY, CDR2 SAAADI. V dropped 7 bases and J dropped 3 bases, with 7 bases sitting between them. There are 11 residues in the CDR3. The CDR3 loop is CASTDLYEQYF. CDR3 nucleotides: TGCGCCAGCACGGACCTCTACGAGCAGTACTTC.